This TCR beta chain derives from a study of response to subunit inactivated influenza vaccine. Notes on this clonotype: What it recognizes is unknown.

Notes on the study in general: It was the authors' suggestion that each seasonal influenza vaccination recruits few new T cells.

Trimming left V 3 bases short and J 9 bases short, with 9 bases between. The length of the CDR3 is 12 residues. Germline values: CDR1 DFQATT, CDR2 SNEGSKA (reference sequence). TCRdb redid the calling of the RT-PCR reads with MiXCR, one entry per CDR3 protein. The table includes hundreds of thousands of distinct CDR3 sequences, about an eighth detected once. The receptor was derived from a man in his fifties who received an inactivated influenza vaccine. The V and J genes are TRBV20-1 and TRBJ1-6; D not certain. The sample was PBMCs from blood, taken 40 to 50 days after vaccination. CDR3 bases: TGCAGTGCTAGGGAACCGACTTCACCCCTCCACTTT. Its translation is CSAREPTSPLHF.